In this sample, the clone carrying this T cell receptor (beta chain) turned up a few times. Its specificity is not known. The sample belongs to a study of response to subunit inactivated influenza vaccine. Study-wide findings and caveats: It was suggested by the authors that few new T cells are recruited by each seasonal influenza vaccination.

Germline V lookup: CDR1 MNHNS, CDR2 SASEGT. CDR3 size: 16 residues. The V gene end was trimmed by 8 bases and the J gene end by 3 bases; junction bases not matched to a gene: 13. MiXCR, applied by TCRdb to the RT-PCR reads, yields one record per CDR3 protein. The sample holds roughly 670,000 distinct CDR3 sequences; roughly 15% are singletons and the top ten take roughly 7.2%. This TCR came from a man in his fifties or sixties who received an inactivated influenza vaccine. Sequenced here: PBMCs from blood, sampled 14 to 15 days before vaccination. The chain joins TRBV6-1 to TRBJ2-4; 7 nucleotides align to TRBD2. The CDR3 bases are TGTGCCAGCGGGCAGGTGGGGGGGGGAGGCAAAAACATTCAGTACTTC. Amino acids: CASGQVGGGGKNIQYF.